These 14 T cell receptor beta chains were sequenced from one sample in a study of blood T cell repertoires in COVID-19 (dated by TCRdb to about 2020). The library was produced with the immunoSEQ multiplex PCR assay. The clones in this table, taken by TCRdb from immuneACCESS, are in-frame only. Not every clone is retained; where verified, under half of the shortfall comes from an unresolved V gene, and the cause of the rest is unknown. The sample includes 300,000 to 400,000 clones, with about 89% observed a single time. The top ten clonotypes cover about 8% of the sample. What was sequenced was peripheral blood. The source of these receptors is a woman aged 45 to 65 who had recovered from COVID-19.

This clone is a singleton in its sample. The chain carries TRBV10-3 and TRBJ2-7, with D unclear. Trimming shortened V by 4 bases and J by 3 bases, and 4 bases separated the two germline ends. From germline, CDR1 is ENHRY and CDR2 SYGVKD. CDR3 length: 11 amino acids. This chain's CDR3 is CAISVSYEQYF. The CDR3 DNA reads TGTGCCATCAGTGTGAGCTACGAGCAGTACTTC.

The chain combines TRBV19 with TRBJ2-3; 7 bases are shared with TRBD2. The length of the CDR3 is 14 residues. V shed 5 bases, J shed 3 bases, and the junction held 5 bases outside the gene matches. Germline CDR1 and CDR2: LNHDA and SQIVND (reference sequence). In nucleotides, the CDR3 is TGTGCCAGTAGTCGGGGGGTGCGGACAGATACGCAGTATTTT. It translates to CASSRGVRTDTQYF.

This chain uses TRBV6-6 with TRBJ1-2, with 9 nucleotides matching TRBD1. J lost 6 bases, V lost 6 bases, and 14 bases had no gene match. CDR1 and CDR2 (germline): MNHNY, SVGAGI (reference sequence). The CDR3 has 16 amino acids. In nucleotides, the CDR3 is TGTGCCAGCAGGCCCCTCCGGGACAGGGTCGTTGATGGCTACACCTTC. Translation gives CASRPLRDRVVDGYTF.

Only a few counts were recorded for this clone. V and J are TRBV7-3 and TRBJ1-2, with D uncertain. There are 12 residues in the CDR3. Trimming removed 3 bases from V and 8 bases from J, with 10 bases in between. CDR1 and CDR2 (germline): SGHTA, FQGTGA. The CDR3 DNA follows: TGTGCCAGCAGCTTCGACGGAGGGGGCTACACCTTC. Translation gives CASSFDGGGYTF.

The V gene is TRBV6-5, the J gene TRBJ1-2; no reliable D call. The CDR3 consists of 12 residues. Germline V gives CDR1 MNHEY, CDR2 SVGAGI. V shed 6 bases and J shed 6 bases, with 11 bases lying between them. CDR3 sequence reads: CASRLSEDGYTF. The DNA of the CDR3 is TGTGCCAGCAGGTTATCGGAGGATGGCTACACCTTC.

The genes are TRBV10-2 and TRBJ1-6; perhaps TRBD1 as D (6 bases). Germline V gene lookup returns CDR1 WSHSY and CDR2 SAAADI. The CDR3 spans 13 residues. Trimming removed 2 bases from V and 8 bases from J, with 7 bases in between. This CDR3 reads CASSEEGDSPLHF. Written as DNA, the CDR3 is TGCGCCAGCAGTGAGGAGGGGGATTCACCCCTCCACTTT.

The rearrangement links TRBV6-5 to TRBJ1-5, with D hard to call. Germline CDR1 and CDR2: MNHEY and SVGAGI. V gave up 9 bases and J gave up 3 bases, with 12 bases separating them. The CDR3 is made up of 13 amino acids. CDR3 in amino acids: CASTIPDNQPQHF. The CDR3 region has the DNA TGTGCCAGTACTATCCCTGACAATCAGCCCCAGCATTTT.

CDR3 region: CASSLGSAGDEQYF. As DNA, the CDR3 is TGTGCCAGCAGCTTGGGTTCGGCGGGGGACGAGCAGTACTTC. J is TRBJ2-7 and V is TRBV5-6; 7 nucleotides agree with TRBD2. This CDR3 comprises 14 residues. Germline assignment: CDR1 SGHDT and CDR2 YYEEEE. The junction had 5 bases not matched to a gene; V was cut back by 0 bases and J by 5 bases. Full variable domain (missing parts from reference TRBV5-6 and TRBJ2-7): DAGVTQSPTHLIKTRGQQVTLRCSPKSGHDTVSWYQQALGQGPQFIFQYYEEEERQRGNFPDRFSGHQFPNYSSELNVNALLLGDSALYLCASSLGSAGDEQYFGPGTRLTVT.

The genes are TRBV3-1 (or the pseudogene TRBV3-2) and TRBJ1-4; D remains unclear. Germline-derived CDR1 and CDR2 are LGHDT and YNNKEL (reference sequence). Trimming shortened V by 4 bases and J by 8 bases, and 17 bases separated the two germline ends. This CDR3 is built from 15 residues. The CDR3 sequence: CASSPPGVFGEKLFF. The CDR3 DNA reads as TGTGCCAGCAGCCCCCCCGGGGTTTTCGGGGAAAAACTGTTTTTT.

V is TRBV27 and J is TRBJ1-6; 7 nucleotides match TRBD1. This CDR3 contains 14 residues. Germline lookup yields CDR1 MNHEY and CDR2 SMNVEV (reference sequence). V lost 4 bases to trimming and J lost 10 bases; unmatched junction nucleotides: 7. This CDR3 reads CASSSTGVGSPLHF. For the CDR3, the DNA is TGTGCCAGCAGTTCCACAGGGGTAGGGTCACCCCTCCACTTT.

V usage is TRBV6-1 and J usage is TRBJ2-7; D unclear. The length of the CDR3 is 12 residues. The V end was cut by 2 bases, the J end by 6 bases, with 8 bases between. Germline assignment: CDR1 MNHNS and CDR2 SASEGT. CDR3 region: CASSERVSEQYF. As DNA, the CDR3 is TGTGCCAGCAGTGAACGGGTTAGCGAGCAGTACTTC.

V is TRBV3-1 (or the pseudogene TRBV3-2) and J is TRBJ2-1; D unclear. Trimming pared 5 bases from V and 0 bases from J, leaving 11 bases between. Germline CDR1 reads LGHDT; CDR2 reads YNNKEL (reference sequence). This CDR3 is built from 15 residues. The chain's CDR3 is CASSIRWSSYNEQFF. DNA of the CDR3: TGTGCCAGCAGCATTCGCTGGAGCTCCTACAATGAGCAGTTCTTC.

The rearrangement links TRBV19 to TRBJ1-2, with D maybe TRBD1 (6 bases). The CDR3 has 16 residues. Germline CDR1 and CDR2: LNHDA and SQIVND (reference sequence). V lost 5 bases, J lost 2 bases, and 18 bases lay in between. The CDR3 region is CASSWGRLTQNYGYTF. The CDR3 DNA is TGTGCCAGTAGTTGGGGGCGACTCACCCAAAACTATGGCTACACCTTC.

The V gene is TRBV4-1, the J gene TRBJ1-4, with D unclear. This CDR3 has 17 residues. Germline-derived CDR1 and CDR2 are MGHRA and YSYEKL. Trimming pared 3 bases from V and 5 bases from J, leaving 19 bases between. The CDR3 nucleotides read TGCGCCAGCAGCCAGAACGCTCCCAGGAACCAAAATGAAAAACTGTTTTTT. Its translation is CASSQNAPRNQNEKLFF.